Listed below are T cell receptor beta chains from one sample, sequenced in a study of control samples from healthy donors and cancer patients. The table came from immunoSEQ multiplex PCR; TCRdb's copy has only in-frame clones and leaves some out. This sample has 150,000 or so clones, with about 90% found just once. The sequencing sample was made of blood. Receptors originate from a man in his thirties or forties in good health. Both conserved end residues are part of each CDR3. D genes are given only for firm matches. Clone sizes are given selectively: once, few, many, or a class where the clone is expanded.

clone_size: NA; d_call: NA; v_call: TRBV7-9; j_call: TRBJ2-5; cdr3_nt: TGTGCCAGCAGCCCGACACCCAGTCTTTGGGAGACCCAGTACTTC; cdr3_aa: CASSPTPSLWETQYF
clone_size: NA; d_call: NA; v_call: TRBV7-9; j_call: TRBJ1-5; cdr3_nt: TGTGCCAGCAGCTTAAGCGGGGGGGGTAGCAATCAGCCCCAGCATTTT; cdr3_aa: CASSLSGGGSNQPQHF
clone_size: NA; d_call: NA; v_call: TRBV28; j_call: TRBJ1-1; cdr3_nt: TGTGCCAGCCCCCCTGGGGGGGGGTCCATGAACACTGAAGCTTTCTTT; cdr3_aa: CASPPGGGSMNTEAFF
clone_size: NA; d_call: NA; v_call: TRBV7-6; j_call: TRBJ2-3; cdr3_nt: TGTGCCAGCAGCCCACGGGGGACCACAGATACGCAGTATTTT; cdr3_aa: CASSPRGTTDTQYF
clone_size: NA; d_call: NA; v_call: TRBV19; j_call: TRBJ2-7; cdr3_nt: TGTGCCAGTAGTATTTATATTCCGGGCGAGCAGTACTTC; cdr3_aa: CASSIYIPGEQYF
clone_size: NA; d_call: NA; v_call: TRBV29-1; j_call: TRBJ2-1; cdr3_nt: TGCAGCGTTGAAAGGTTAGGGGAGCAGTTCTTC; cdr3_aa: CSVERLGEQFF
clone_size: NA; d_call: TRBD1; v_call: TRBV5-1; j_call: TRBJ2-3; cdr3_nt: TGCGCCAGCACACAGGGGACAGATACGCAGTATTTT; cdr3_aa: CASTQGTDTQYF
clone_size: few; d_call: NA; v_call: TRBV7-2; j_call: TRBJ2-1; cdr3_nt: TGTGCCAGCAGCTTTGGAGTGAATGAGCAGTTCTTC; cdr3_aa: CASSFGVNEQFF
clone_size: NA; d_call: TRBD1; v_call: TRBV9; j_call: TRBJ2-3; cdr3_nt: TGTGCCAGCAGCCCCCGGACAGGTAGCACAGATACGCAGTATTTT; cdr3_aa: CASSPRTGSTDTQYF
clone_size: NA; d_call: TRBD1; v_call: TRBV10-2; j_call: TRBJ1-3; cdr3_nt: TGCGCCAGCAGGCTCGGCAGGGGGTTTGGAAACACCATATATTTT; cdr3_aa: CASRLGRGFGNTIYF
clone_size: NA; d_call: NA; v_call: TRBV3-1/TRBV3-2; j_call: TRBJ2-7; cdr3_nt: TGTGCCAGCAGCCAAGATCGGTACGAGCAGTACTTC; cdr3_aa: CASSQDRYEQYF
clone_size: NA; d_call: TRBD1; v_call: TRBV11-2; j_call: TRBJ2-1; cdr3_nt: TGTGCCAGCAGCGTGACAGGGGTGGGAAATGAGCAGTTCTTC; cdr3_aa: CASSVTGVGNEQFF
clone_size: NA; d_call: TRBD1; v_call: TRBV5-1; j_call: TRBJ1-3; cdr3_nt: TGCGCCAGCAGTCTCGACAGGGGAGGAAACACCATATATTTT; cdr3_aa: CASSLDRGGNTIYF
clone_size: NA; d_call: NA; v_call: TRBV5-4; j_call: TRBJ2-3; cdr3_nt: TGTGCCAGCAGCTTGGGATCCCCTCTCACAGATACGCAGTATTTT; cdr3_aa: CASSLGSPLTDTQYF
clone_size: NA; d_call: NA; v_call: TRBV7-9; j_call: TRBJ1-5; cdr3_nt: TGTGCCAGCAGCTTAGAAGGGGTTAGCAATCAGCCCCAGCATTTT; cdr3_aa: CASSLEGVSNQPQHF
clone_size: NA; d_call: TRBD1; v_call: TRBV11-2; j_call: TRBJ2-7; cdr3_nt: TGTGCCAGCAGCTTAGAAGGGGGACAGGGCCGTTACGAGCAGTACTTC; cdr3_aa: CASSLEGGQGRYEQYF
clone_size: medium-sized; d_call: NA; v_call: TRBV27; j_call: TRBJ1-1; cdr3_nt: TGTGCCAGCAGTCCCCGGACAGTATCATTAAAGAACACTGAAGCTTTCTTT; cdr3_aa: CASSPRTVSLKNTEAFF
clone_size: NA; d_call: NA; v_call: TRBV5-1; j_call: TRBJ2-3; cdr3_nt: TGCGCCAGCAGCTTGGCCGGGGCCCGGGATACGCAGTATTTT; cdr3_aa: CASSLAGARDTQYF
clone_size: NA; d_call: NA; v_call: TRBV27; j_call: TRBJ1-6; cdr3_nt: TGTGCCAGCAGTTTTACGGAGGACACCAGCTCCTATAATTCACCCCTCCACTTT; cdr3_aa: CASSFTEDTSSYNSPLHF